This T cell receptor (beta chain) was profiled in a study of breast tumors, draining lymph nodes, adjacent tissues. Overall study findings and caveats: Luminal-like breast cancer showed significantly greater tumor-nontumor repertoire similarity than basal-like breast cancer did. Data fit most tumor T cells coming from lymph node, expanding in tumor. That most tumor T cells come from lymph nodes remained unproven.

To note about this clonotype: Antigen unknown.

Each CDR3 protein is one row after TCRdb ran MiXCR on the multiplex PCR reads. The table lists about 140,000 distinct CDR3 sequences, 30% to 35% of them singletons. This CDR3 has 18 residues. In germline, CDR1 is SGHVS, CDR2 FQNEAQ. J lost 7 bases, V lost 2 bases, and 12 bases had no gene match. Breast cancer patients provided tissue from their axillary draining lymph nodes. The chain joins TRBV7-8 to TRBJ2-1; 12 bases line up with TRBD2. This sequence was found in a female donor with breast cancer. Some clones in this sample may be carry-over from other donors' samples. The sequenced sample consisted of axillary lymph node tissue. CDR3 DNA: TGTGCCAGCAGCTTACGGGCTAGCGGGGGGGATCTGGGTAATGAGCAGTTCTTC. It translates to CASSLRASGGDLGNEQFF.